The subject of this entry is one TCR beta chain. Method: immunoSEQ multiplex PCR; TCRdb's copy keeps in-frame clones and lacks some. The sample carries about 24,000 clones, about nine tenths recorded once. This sample stems from a study of blood T cell repertoires in COVID-19. The specimen sequenced was peripheral blood. The sequence came from a woman between 70 and 85 years old with active COVID-19.

CDR3 coding DNA: TGTGCCAGCAGCCCGCGGACAGGGGTGGGAGCTAACTATGGCTACACCTTC. It specifies CASSPRTGVGANYGYTF. The rearrangement links TRBV7-2 to TRBJ1-2, with 9 bases fitting TRBD1. Germline assignment: CDR1 SGHTA and CDR2 FQGNSA. CDR3 length: 17 amino acids. V shed 5 bases, J shed 0 bases, and the junction held 10 bases outside the gene matches.